Following are 23 T cell receptor beta chains from one sample sequenced in a study of graft-versus-host responses after intestinal transplantation. Sequenced by immunoSEQ multiplex PCR; TCRdb stores in-frame clones only, minus some. Of roughly 6,900 clones in the sample, around 23% are singletons; the top ten hold more than 4%. The sample was alloreactive CD4+ T cells from a mixed lymphocyte reaction culture, taken before transplantation. This sample's subset: CFSE-low proliferating T cells sorted from approximately 6-day pre-transplant mixed lymphocyte reaction (GvH or HvG direction). All receptors derive from a human patient who was an organ donor for intestinal transplantation.

This clone was recorded a few times. V and J are TRBV19 and TRBJ2-3; D call uncertain. The CDR3 spans 16 residues. Trimming shortened V by 5 bases and J by 9 bases, and 24 bases separated the two germline ends. Per germline, CDR1 LNHDA and CDR2 SQIVND (reference sequence). Here the CDR3 reads CASSFTVSYLVGTQYF. The CDR3 nucleotides are TGTGCCAGTAGTTTTACGGTGTCATACCTAGTGGGCACGCAGTATTTT.

This clone showed up just a few times. V and J are TRBV30 and TRBJ2-2, with 12 positions matching TRBD2. From germline, CDR1 is GTSNPN and CDR2 SVGIG (reference sequence). The CDR3 extends over 18 amino acids. Unmatched junction bases numbered 12, after V lost 3 bases and J lost 4 bases. CDR3 nucleotide sequence: TGTGCCTGGAGAACCATTAGAGGACTAGCGGGAATCACCGGGGAGCTGTTTTTT. Translated, it gives CAWRTIRGLAGITGELFF.

This clone was counted a few times. V usage is TRBV6-5 and J usage is TRBJ2-2; possibly TRBD1 for D (5 bases). Germline loops: CDR1 MNHEY, CDR2 SVGAGI. This CDR3 contains 14 residues. V was pared by 7 bases and J by 7 bases, with 16 bases between. The CDR3 DNA follows: TGTGCCAGCAAGGGGTGGCGGTTCGGCGGGGAGCTGTTTTTT. Its translation is CASKGWRFGGELFF.

This clone was recorded a few times. The rearrangement joins TRBV6-5 to TRBJ2-5, with a tentative D call TRBD2 (6 bases). The CDR3 contains 14 residues. Germline lookup yields CDR1 MNHEY and CDR2 SVGAGI. V gave up 2 bases and J gave up 5 bases, with 12 bases separating them. The DNA for the CDR3 is TGTGCCAGCAGTTACACCCGGGGGAGTGAGACCCAGTACTTC. This gives the protein CASSYTRGSETQYF.

The sample holds a few counts of this clone. The chain couples TRBV30 to TRBJ2-7; D may be TRBD2 (7 bases). CDR3 size: 13 residues. The V and J ends lost 8 bases and 2 bases respectively, with 16 bases between them. Germline CDR1 and CDR2: GTSNPN and SVGIG (reference sequence). The CDR3 DNA reads as TGTGCCGGGGGACGGGGGGCAACCTACGAGCAGTACTTC. It translates to CAGGRGATYEQYF.

There are a few counts of this clone. The chain combines TRBV6-5 with TRBJ2-2; possible D gene TRBD1, 6 bases. Trimming shortened V by 7 bases and J by 6 bases, and 12 bases separated the two germline ends. The germline V gene encodes CDR1 MNHEY and CDR2 SVGAGI. The CDR3 totals 13 residues. In DNA form, the CDR3 reads TGTGCCAGCACCCGAACAGGGTCCGGGGAGCTGTTTTTT. Translation: CASTRTGSGELFF.

This clone was observed once. J is TRBJ2-2 and V is TRBV11-3, with TRBD1 matching 8 bases. V shed 2 bases and J 4 bases; nucleotides not matched to a gene: 0. CDR3 length: 14 amino acids. From germline, CDR1 is SGHNT and CDR2 YENEEA. Here the CDR3 DNA reads TGTGCCAGCAGCTTAACAGGGGGCACCGGGGAGCTGTTTTTT. The encoded protein is CASSLTGGTGELFF.

Only a few counts were recorded for this clone. The chain joins TRBV6-1 to TRBJ2-4, with 8 bases that match TRBD1. This CDR3 is built from 14 residues. V lost 5 bases and J lost 1; bases outside the gene matches: 1. Germline values: CDR1 MNHNS, CDR2 SASEGT. CDR3 sequence (DNA): TGTGCCAGCAGTCGACAGGGGGCCAAAAACATTCAGTACTTC. It yields the protein CASSRQGAKNIQYF.

This clone was detected only a few times. The gene calls are TRBV19 and TRBJ2-5, with 14 bases fitting TRBD2. J was trimmed by 5 bases and V by 3 bases; bases with no gene match: 11. The V gene's germline CDR1 is LNHDA and CDR2 SQIVND (reference sequence). The CDR3 consists of 18 residues. The CDR3 protein is CASSIGGGLAGAVETQYF. The CDR3 DNA is TGTGCCAGTAGTATTGGGGGGGGACTAGCGGGAGCAGTGGAGACCCAGTACTTC.

This sequence joins TRBV6-5 and TRBJ1-2; D might be TRBD1 (6 bases). Germline values: CDR1 MNHEY, CDR2 SVGAGI. Trimming removed 6 bases from V and 5 bases from J, with 19 bases in between. The CDR3 totals 15 residues. CDR3 DNA: TGTGCCAGCAGCCCCGACAGGTCACTTTGGTATGGCTACACCTTC. It yields the protein CASSPDRSLWYGYTF.

This clone was seen a handful of times. The chain is built from TRBV7-2 and TRBJ2-4; 14 nucleotides match TRBD2. This CDR3 is 17 amino acids long. CDR1 is SGHTA and CDR2 is FQGNSA in the germline V gene. V shed 5 bases, J shed 7 bases, and the junction held 10 bases outside the gene matches. The CDR3 DNA follows: TGTGCCAGCAGCCAAACCCGGACTAGCGGGAGGTGGAACATTCAGTACTTC. It translates to CASSQTRTSGRWNIQYF.

The chain carries TRBV7-6 and TRBJ2-3; 7 bases line up with TRBD1. J was trimmed by 1 base and V by 5 bases; bases with no gene match: 0. The CDR3 totals 13 residues. The V gene's germline CDR1 is SGHVS and CDR2 FNYEAQ. CDR3 protein: CASSDRGTDTQYF. As DNA, the CDR3 is TGTGCCAGCAGCGACAGGGGCACAGATACGCAGTATTTT. Drawing the rest from reference TRBV7-6 and TRBJ2-3, the complete variable domain is GAGVSQSPRYKVTKRGQDVALRCDPISGHVSLYWYRQALGQGPEFLTYFNYEAQQDKSGLPNDRFSAERPEGSISTLTIQRTEQRDSAMYRCASSDRGTDTQYFGPGTRLTVL.

By sample share, this clone is medium-sized. V and J are TRBV7-9 and TRBJ2-3; 7 bases are shared with TRBD2. The CDR3 runs 15 residues. V dropped 5 bases and J dropped 0; count of bases not matched to a gene: 5. Germline V lookup: CDR1 SEHNR, CDR2 FQNEAQ (reference sequence). CDR3 DNA: TGTGCCAGCAGCCCGCGGGAGCGGAGCACAGATACGCAGTATTTT. It yields the protein CASSPRERSTDTQYF.

The chain has TRBV4-1 and TRBJ1-2; D is undetermined. Germline V gives CDR1 MGHRA, CDR2 YSYEKL. This CDR3 has 17 amino acids. Trimming removed 4 bases from V and 4 bases from J, with 22 bases in between. This chain's CDR3 is CASSLSIQNRKTYGYTF. As DNA, the CDR3 is TGCGCCAGCAGCCTGAGCATCCAGAACCGAAAGACCTATGGCTACACCTTC.

This clone was detected a few times. The chain is built from TRBV7-9 and TRBJ2-5, with 12 bases identical to TRBD2. The CDR3 is 15 residues long. V shed 5 bases and J 0 bases; nucleotides not matched to a gene: 1. From germline, CDR1 is SEHNR and CDR2 FQNEAQ (reference sequence). This CDR3 reads CASSGLAGYQETQYF. The CDR3 DNA reads TGTGCCAGCAGCGGACTAGCGGGGTACCAAGAGACCCAGTACTTC.

This clone has a handful of counts. The rearrangement joins TRBV19 to TRBJ2-1; 8 bases agree with TRBD2. V was clipped by 4 bases and J by 2 bases; unmatched bases: 10. Germline-derived CDR1 and CDR2 are LNHDA and SQIVND (reference sequence). The CDR3 runs to 17 residues. The CDR3 sequence: CASSTGGWAGAYNEQFF. The CDR3, as DNA: TGTGCCAGTAGTACGGGGGGGTGGGCAGGGGCCTACAATGAGCAGTTCTTC.

The gene calls are TRBV4-3 and TRBJ2-7, with D perhaps assigned TRBD1 or TRBD2 (5 bases each). Germline CDR1 reads LGHNA; CDR2 reads YSLEER. The CDR3 extends over 13 amino acids. V was shortened by 4 bases and J by 2 bases, with 9 bases between the two germline ends. CDR3 region: CASSLGRTYEQYF. The CDR3 coding sequence is TGCGCCAGCAGCCTGGGACGGACCTACGAGCAGTACTTC.

The V gene is TRBV11-3, the J gene TRBJ2-5; no definite D call. V was cut by 1 base and J by 4 bases, with 4 bases left in between. Germline CDR1 is SGHNT and CDR2 is YENEEA. There are 12 residues in the CDR3. For the CDR3, the DNA is TGTGCCAGCAGCTTAGGGTTAGAGACCCAGTACTTC. Amino acids: CASSLGLETQYF.

CDR3 protein: CASRSLSYEQYF. CDR3 in DNA: TGTGCCAGCAGAAGCCTATCCTACGAGCAGTACTTC. The chain couples TRBV6-1 to TRBJ2-7; D remains ambiguous. Germline values: CDR1 MNHNS, CDR2 SASEGT. The V and J ends lost 6 bases and 1 base respectively, with 7 bases between them. The CDR3 has 12 amino acids.

This clone was detected a few times. The chain recombines TRBV7-3 with TRBJ2-7; TRBD2 matches 13 bases. The CDR3 consists of 15 residues. V was pared by 5 bases and J by 7 bases, with 8 bases of the junction left unmatched. Per the germline V gene, CDR1 is SGHTA and CDR2 is FQGTGA. This CDR3 is CASSPGLAGVQEQYF. DNA of the CDR3: TGTGCCAGCAGCCCCGGACTAGCGGGAGTGCAGGAGCAGTACTTC.

This clone was detected a few times. The chain joins TRBV5-5 to TRBJ2-2; D remains ambiguous. Germline-derived CDR1 and CDR2 are SGHKS and YYEKEE (reference sequence). The CDR3 totals 15 residues. Trimming pared 1 base from V and 2 bases from J, leaving 9 bases between. CDR3 loop: CASSLFGSNTGELFF. The DNA for the CDR3 is TGTGCCAGCAGCTTGTTCGGATCTAACACCGGGGAGCTGTTTTTT.

This chain joins TRBV11-2 and TRBJ2-7; the D gene is possibly TRBD1 (5 bases). The CDR3 runs 16 residues. CDR1 is SGHAT, CDR2 FQNNGV, per germline. V was clipped by 5 bases and J by 3 bases, with 20 bases between them. The CDR3 DNA reads as TGTGCCAGCAGCGCCCCCGATGACAGCCCCAACTACGAGCAGTACTTC. The encoded protein is CASSAPDDSPNYEQYF.

There are a few counts of this clone. This clone may be a read error of a much larger clone one base away. The rearrangement joins TRBV2 to TRBJ1-2, with TRBD1 as a possible D gene (6 bases). The germline gives CDR1 SNHLY, CDR2 FYNNEI. The ends were cut back, 6 bases at V and 8 bases at J, with 16 bases in the middle. This CDR3 region has 13 residues. The CDR3 loop reads CASRAGGAGGYTF. DNA of the CDR3: TGTGCCAGCAGAGCCGGGGGGGCGGGAGGCTACACCTTC.